The 7 T cell receptor beta chains reported below all come from one sample, sequenced in a study of T cell responses to AZD1222 COVID-19 vaccine. The repertoire was sequenced with immunoSEQ multiplex PCR; TCRdb's copy has only in-frame clones and lacks some. The sample shows about 100,000 clones, just under 90% of them seen only once. This specimen consisted of peripheral blood, obtained on day 0 of AZD1222 vaccination. These TCRs come from an adult in good health.

V usage is TRBV15 and J usage is TRBJ1-3, with D unresolved. Germline V gene lookup returns CDR1 LNHNV and CDR2 YYDKDF (reference sequence). This CDR3 has 16 residues. Trimming removed 5 bases at V and 0 bases at J, with 14 bases between. The CDR3 loop reads CATSWGTVRSGNTIYF. In nucleotides, the CDR3 is TGTGCCACCAGCTGGGGAACAGTCCGCTCTGGAAACACCATATATTTT.

V and J are TRBV7-9 and TRBJ1-2; D gene unclear. The CDR3 totals 13 residues. Germline CDR1 reads SEHNR; CDR2 reads FQNEAQ (reference sequence). The germline V and J ends were trimmed by 7 bases and 2 bases, with 11 bases remaining between them. This CDR3 is CASTDMGNYGYTF. The CDR3 coding sequence is TGTGCCAGCACTGATATGGGGAACTATGGCTACACCTTC.

The chain recombines TRBV18 with TRBJ2-2; D is unclear. The CDR3 sequence is 13 residues long. From germline, CDR1 is KGHSH and CDR2 LQKENI. Trimming removed 2 bases from V and 0 bases from J, with 1 base in between. The CDR3, as DNA: TGTGCCAGCTCACCAGCGAACACCGGGGAGCTGTTTTTT. As protein: CASSPANTGELFF.

This chain uses TRBV5-1 with TRBJ2-7, with 8 positions matching TRBD1. CDR1 is SGHRS and CDR2 is YFSETQ in the germline V gene. Trimming removed 1 base from V and 6 bases from J; junction bases left unmatched: 6. CDR3 size: 14 residues. CDR3 sequence reads: CASSLIGRGPEQYF. CDR3 coding DNA: TGCGCCAGCAGCTTGATCGGCAGGGGGCCCGAGCAGTACTTC.

The sample holds one count of this clone. The chain links TRBV6-5 to TRBJ1-3; D is possibly TRBD1 (6 bases). CDR3 length: 14 amino acids. Germline V gene data show CDR1 as MNHEY and CDR2 as SVGAGI. Trimming took off 8 bases at V and 2 bases at J, with 13 bases between the two ends. CDR3 amino acids: CASSQGGAGNTIYF. The CDR3 nucleotides are TGTGCCAGCTCACAGGGTGGAGCTGGAAACACCATATATTTT.

The chain joins TRBV5-5 to TRBJ2-7; D possibly corresponds to TRBD1 (5 bases). The CDR3 consists of 15 residues. Deletions cut 0 bases from V and 2 bases from J, with 12 bases between. Looked up from germline, CDR1 is SGHKS and CDR2 is YYEKEE (reference sequence). The CDR3 bases are TGTGCCAGCAGCTTGGCTGACAGTGCAGCCTACGAGCAGTACTTC. Translated: CASSLADSAAYEQYF.

The chain couples TRBV7-9 to TRBJ1-2, with D uncertain. The CDR3 length is 16 residues. The ends were cut back, 2 bases at V and 6 bases at J, with 19 bases in the middle. The germline V gene has CDR1 SEHNR and CDR2 FQNEAQ (reference sequence). The CDR3 reads CASSLSPGAGSDGYTF. CDR3 nucleotides: TGTGCCAGCAGCTTATCCCCCGGCGCGGGGTCAGATGGCTACACCTTC.